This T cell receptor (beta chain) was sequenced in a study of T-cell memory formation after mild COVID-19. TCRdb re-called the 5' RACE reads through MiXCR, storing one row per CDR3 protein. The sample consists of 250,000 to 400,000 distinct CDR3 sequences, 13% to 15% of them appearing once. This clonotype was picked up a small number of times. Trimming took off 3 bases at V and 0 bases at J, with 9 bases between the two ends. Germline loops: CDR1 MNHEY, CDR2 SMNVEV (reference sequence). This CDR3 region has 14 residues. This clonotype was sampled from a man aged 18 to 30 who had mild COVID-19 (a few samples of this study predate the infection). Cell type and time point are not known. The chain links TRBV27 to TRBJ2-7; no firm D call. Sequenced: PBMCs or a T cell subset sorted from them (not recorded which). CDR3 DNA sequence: TGTGCCAGCAGTTTTTATCAGAGCTCCTACGAGCAGTACTTC. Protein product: CASSFYQSSYEQYF.